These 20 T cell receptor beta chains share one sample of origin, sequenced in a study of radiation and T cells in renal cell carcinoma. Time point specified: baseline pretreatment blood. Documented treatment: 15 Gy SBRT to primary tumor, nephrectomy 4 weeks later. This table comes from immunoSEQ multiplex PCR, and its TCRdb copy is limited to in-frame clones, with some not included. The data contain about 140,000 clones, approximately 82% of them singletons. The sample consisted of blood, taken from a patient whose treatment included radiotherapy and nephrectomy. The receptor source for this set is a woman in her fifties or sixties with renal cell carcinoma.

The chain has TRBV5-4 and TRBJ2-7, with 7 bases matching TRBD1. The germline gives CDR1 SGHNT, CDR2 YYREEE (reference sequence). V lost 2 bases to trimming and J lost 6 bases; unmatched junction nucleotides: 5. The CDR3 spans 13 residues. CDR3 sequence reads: CASSFDRVSEQYF. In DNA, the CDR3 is TGTGCCAGCAGCTTTGACAGGGTCAGCGAGCAGTACTTC.

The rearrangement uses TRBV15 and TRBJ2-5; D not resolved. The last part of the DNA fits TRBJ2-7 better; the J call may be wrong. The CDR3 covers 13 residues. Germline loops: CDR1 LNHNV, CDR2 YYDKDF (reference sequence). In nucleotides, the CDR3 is TGTGCCACCAGCAGAGAGGGGAATCACGAGCAGTACTTC. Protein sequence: CATSREGNHEQYF.

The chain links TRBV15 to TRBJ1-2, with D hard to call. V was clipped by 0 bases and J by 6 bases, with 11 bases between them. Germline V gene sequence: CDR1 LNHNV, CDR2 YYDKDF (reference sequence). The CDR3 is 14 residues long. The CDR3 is CATSRDRIGNGYTF. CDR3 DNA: TGTGCCACCAGCAGAGATCGGATAGGGAATGGCTACACCTTC.

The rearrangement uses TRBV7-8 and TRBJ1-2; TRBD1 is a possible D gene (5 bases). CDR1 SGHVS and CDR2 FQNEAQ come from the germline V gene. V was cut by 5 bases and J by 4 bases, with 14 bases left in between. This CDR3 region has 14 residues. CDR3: CASSLDTGSYGYTF. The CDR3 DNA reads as TGTGCCAGCAGCCTAGACACAGGATCCTATGGCTACACCTTC.

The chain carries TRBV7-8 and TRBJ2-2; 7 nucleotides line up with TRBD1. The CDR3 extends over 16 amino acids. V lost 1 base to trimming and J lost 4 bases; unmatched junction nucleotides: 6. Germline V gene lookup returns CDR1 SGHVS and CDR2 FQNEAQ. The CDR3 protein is CASSLGGTGATGELFF. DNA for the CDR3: TGTGCCAGCAGCTTAGGCGGTACAGGGGCCACCGGGGAGCTGTTTTTT. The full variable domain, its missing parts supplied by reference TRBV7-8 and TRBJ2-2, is GAGVSQSPRYKVAKRGQDVALRCDPISGHVSLFWYQQALGQGPEFLTYFQNEAQLDKSGLPSDRFFAERPEGSVSTLKIQRTQQEDSAVYLCASSLGGTGATGELFFGEGSRLTVL.

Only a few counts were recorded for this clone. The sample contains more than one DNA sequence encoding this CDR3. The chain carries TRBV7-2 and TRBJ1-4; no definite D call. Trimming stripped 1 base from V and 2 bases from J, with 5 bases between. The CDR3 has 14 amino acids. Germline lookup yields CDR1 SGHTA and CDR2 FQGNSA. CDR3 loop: CASSLGGTNEKLFF. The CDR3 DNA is TGTGCCAGCAGCTTAGGGGGTACTAATGAAAAACTGTTTTTT.

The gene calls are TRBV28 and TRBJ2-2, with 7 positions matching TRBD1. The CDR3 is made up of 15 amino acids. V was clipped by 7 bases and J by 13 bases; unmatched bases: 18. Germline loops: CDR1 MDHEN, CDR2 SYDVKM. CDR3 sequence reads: CASNTGTALLFGLFF. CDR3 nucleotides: TGTGCCAGCAATACCGGGACAGCTTTATTATTTGGGCTGTTTTTT.

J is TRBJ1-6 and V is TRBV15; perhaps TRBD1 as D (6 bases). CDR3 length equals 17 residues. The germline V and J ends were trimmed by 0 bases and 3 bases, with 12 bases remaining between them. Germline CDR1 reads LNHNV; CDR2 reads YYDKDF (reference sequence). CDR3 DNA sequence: TGTGCCACCAGCAGAGATATGGACAGCCGCTATAATTCACCCCTCCACTTT. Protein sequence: CATSRDMDSRYNSPLHF.

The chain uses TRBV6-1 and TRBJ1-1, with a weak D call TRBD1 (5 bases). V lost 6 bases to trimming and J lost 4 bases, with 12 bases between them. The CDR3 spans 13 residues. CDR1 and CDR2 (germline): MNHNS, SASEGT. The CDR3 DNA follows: TGTGCCAGCAGAGCTACCGGGGGCACTGAAGCTTTCTTT. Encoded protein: CASRATGGTEAFF.

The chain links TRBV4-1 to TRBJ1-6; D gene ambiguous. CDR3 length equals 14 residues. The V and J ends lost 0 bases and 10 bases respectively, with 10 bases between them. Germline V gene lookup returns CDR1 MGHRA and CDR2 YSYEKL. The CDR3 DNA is TGCGCCAGCAGCCAAGAGGTTTCGGGCTCACCCCTCCACTTT. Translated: CASSQEVSGSPLHF.

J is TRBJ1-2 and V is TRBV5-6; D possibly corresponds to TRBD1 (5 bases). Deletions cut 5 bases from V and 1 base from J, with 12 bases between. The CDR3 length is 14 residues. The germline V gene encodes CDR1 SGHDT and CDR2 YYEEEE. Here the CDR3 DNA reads TGTGCCAGCAGATACCGGGACGGTAACTATGGCTACACCTTC. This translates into CASRYRDGNYGYTF.

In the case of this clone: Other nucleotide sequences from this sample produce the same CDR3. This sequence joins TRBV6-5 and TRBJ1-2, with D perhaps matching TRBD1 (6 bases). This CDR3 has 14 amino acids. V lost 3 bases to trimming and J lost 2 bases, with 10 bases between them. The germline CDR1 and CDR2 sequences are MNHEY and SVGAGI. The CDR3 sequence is CASSYVTGNYGYTF. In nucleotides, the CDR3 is TGTGCCAGCAGTTATGTCACAGGGAACTATGGCTACACCTTC.

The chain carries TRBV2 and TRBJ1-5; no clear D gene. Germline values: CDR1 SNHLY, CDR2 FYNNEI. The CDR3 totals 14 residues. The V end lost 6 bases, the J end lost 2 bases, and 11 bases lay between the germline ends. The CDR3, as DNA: TGTGCCAGCAGGCAGGAGATTGGCAATCAGCCCCAGCATTTT. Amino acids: CASRQEIGNQPQHF.

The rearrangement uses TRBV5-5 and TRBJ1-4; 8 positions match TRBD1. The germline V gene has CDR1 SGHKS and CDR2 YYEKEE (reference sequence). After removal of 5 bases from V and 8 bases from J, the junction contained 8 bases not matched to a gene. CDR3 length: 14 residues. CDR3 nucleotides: TGTGCCAGCAGTCCGGACAGGGTTAGCGAAAAACTGTTTTTT. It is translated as CASSPDRVSEKLFF.

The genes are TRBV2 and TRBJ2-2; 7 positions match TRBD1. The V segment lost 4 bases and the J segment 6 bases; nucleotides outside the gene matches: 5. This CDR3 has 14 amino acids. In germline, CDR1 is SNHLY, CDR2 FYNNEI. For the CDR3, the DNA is TGTGCCAGCAGTGGGACAGGCGGAGCCGGGGAGCTGTTTTTT. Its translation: CASSGTGGAGELFF.

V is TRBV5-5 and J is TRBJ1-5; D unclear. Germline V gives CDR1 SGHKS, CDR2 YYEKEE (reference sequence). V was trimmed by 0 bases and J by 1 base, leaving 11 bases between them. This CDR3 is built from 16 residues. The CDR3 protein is CASSLVLLDSNQPQHF. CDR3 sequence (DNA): TGTGCCAGCAGCTTGGTGTTGTTGGACAGCAATCAGCCCCAGCATTTT. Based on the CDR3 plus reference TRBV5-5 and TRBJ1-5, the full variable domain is DAGVTQSPTHLIKTRGQQVTLRCSPISGHKSVSWYQQVLGQGPQFIFQYYEKEERGRGNFPDRFSARQFPNYSSELNVNALLLGDSALYLCASSLVLLDSNQPQHFGDGTRLSIL.

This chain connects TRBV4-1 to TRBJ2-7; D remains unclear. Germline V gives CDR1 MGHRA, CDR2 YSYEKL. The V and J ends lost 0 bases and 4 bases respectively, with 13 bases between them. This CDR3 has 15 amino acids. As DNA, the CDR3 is TGCGCCAGCAGCCAAGATCCGGCGCTTCGGTACGAGCAGTACTTC. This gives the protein CASSQDPALRYEQYF.

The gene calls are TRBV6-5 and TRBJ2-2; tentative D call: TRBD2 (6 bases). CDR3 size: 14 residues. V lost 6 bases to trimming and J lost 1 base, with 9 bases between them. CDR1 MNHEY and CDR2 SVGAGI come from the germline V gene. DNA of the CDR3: TGTGCCAGCAGACTGGGACTGAACACCGGGGAGCTGTTTTTT. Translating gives CASRLGLNTGELFF.

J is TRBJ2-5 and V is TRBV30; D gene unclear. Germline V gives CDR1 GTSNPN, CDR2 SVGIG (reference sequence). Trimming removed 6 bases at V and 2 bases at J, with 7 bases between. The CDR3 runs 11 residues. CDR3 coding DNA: TGTGCCTGTAGTAGACAAGAGACCCAGTACTTC. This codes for CACSRQETQYF.

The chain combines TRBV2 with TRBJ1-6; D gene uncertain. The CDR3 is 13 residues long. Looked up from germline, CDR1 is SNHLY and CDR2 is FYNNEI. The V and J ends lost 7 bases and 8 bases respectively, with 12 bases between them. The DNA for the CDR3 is TGTGCCAGCAAACGGGCGCTGGATTCACCCCTCCACTTT. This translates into CASKRALDSPLHF.